What follows are 15 T cell receptor beta chains derived from one specimen sequenced in a study of spatial heterogeneity in lung cancer. General study points: Tumor mutation count correlated with how many alpha and beta TCRs expanded intratumorally.

TCRdb reanalysed the 5' RACE reads using MiXCR and keeps one entry per CDR3 protein. The sample holds about 3,100 distinct CDR3 sequences; around a tenth are singletons and the top ten take about 39%. Their antigens are not known. Time point denoted: sample taken at primary tumor resection. The sample consisted of lung tumor tissue, taken at surgery. All receptors come from a male donor with early-stage non-small cell lung cancer.

This sequence joins TRBV28 and TRBJ2-3, with no clear D. Trimming removed 3 bases from V and 1 base from J, with 8 bases in between. This CDR3 has 14 amino acids. Germline CDR1 MDHEN, CDR2 SYDVKM. CDR3 in amino acids: CASSFLVGTDTQYF. DNA of the CDR3: TGTGCCAGCAGTTTTTTAGTGGGCACAGATACGCAGTATTTT.

This clonotype is categorized as medium-sized. CDR3 amino acids: CSAPSYEKYNEQFF. In DNA form, the CDR3 reads TGCAGTGCGCCCAGCTATGAAAAATACAATGAGCAGTTCTTC. This rearrangement joins TRBV20-1 to TRBJ2-1; D gene uncertain. The V end was cut by 6 bases, the J end by 4 bases, with 16 bases between. Germline V gives CDR1 DFQATT, CDR2 SNEGSKA (reference sequence). This CDR3 is 14 amino acids long.

The CDR3 sequence is CSVRLSLSYGYTF. CDR3 sequence (DNA): TGCAGCGTCCGATTATCCCTGTCCTATGGCTACACCTTC. The chain links TRBV29-1 to TRBJ1-2; D unresolved. There are 13 residues in the CDR3. Trimming stripped 6 bases from V and 4 bases from J, with 15 bases between. Germline-derived CDR1 and CDR2 are SQVTM and ANQGSEA.

The chain uses TRBV24-1 and TRBJ2-3; 7 nucleotides match TRBD1. CDR3 length: 16 residues. Germline lookup yields CDR1 KGHDR and CDR2 SFDVKD. After removal of 2 bases from V and 2 bases from J, the junction contained 6 bases not matched to a gene. The CDR3 nucleotides are TGTGCCACCAGTGATTCCCAGACAGGGTCCACAGATACGCAGTATTTT. The encoded protein is CATSDSQTGSTDTQYF.

This clonotype showed up many times. The rearrangement links TRBV27 to TRBJ2-7; TRBD2 might be the D (6 bases). V lost 6 bases to trimming and J lost 3 bases, with 21 bases between them. CDR1 and CDR2 from the germline V gene are MNHEY and SMNVEV (reference sequence). There are 16 residues in the CDR3. CDR3 DNA: TGTGCCAGCAGGAAAACTGAACGGGGGTTCTACTACGAGCAGTACTTC. Translating it yields CASRKTERGFYYEQYF.

By frequency in the sample, this clonotype is medium-sized (0.01 to 0.1%). V usage is TRBV3-1 and J usage is TRBJ2-5; D gene ambiguous. Trimming took 4 bases from V and 0 from J, leaving 15 bases between them. The germline gives CDR1 LGHDT, CDR2 YNNKEL (reference sequence). The CDR3 has 16 residues. The DNA of the CDR3 is TGTGCCAGCAGCCCGAGTCCTCGCTTTTACCAAGAGACCCAGTACTTC. Protein product: CASSPSPRFYQETQYF.

The chain combines TRBV5-4 with TRBJ2-3, with D possibly being TRBD1 (6 bases). This CDR3 spans 13 amino acids. Germline V CDR1 and CDR2: SGHNT, YYREEE (reference sequence). Trimming pared 2 bases from V and 4 bases from J, leaving 8 bases between. The CDR3 loop reads CASSLKGADTQYF. The CDR3 nucleotides read TGTGCCAGCAGCTTAAAGGGGGCAGATACGCAGTATTTT.

This clonotype counts as medium-sized. The chain has TRBV6-2 or TRBV6-3 and TRBJ2-5, with D maybe TRBD2 (7 bases). CDR3 size: 15 residues. V was cut by 6 bases and J by 0 bases, with 14 bases left in between. Looked up from germline, CDR1 is MNHEY and CDR2 is SVGEGT. The CDR3 coding sequence is TGTGCCAGCAGCCCCCGGGGGGCGTACCAAGAGACCCAGTACTTC. Its protein product is CASSPRGAYQETQYF.

In its sample, this clonotype ranks as medium-sized. V gene TRBV6-6 combines with J gene TRBJ1-3, with D perhaps matching TRBD1 (6 bases). Germline CDR1 MNHNY, CDR2 SVGAGI (reference sequence). The CDR3 is 17 amino acids. Trimming pared 6 bases from V and 0 bases from J, leaving 18 bases between. The CDR3, as DNA: TGTGCCAGCAGCCCTCGGACAGTATTGCTCTCTGGAAACACCATATATTTT. It codes for CASSPRTVLLSGNTIYF.

A few counts support this clonotype. This chain joins TRBV5-1 and TRBJ1-4; D is unresolved. There are 11 residues in the CDR3. In germline, CDR1 is SGHRS, CDR2 YFSETQ. V lost 4 bases to trimming and J lost 5 bases, with 3 bases between them. The DNA of the CDR3 is TGCGCCAGCAGCGGCAATGAAAAACTGTTTTTT. Translating it yields CASSGNEKLFF.

This clonotype counts as medium-sized. The CDR3 is CSAHSSYGYTF. The CDR3 region has the DNA TGCAGCGCCCACAGCTCCTATGGCTACACCTTC. This sequence joins TRBV29-1 and TRBJ1-2, with D hard to call. CDR1 SQVTM and CDR2 ANQGSEA come from the germline V gene. This CDR3 is 11 amino acids long. The V end lost 7 bases, the J end lost 4 bases, and 10 bases lay between the germline ends.

This clonotype is labeled as medium-sized. The V call is TRBV28, the J call TRBJ2-3, with a tentative D call TRBD2 (5 bases). Germline CDR1 and CDR2: MDHEN and SYDVKM. This CDR3 comprises 15 residues. V lost 3 bases, J lost 2 bases, and 12 bases lay in between. The CDR3 loop reads CASSLERSNTDTQYF. The CDR3 DNA reads as TGTGCCAGCAGTTTGGAGCGGTCTAACACAGATACGCAGTATTTT.

This clonotype was found many times. The chain's CDR3 is CASSRVDQPQHF. CDR3 coding DNA: TGTGCCAGCAGCCGGGTTGATCAGCCCCAGCATTTT. The chain couples TRBV7-2 to TRBJ1-5; no clear D. In germline, CDR1 is SGHTA, CDR2 FQGNSA. V dropped 5 bases and J dropped 5 bases, with 7 bases sitting between them. CDR3 size: 12 residues.

This clonotype was seen at least ten times. The CDR3 here is CASSLIPDRLYGYTF. CDR3 bases: TGTGCCAGCAGCCTCATACCGGACAGATTATATGGCTACACCTTC. The rearrangement uses TRBV7-9 and TRBJ1-2; D is perhaps TRBD1 (6 bases). Trimming stripped 5 bases from V and 5 bases from J, with 18 bases between. The CDR3 has 15 residues. Germline loops: CDR1 SEHNR, CDR2 FQNEAQ (reference sequence).

V gene TRBV5-1 combines with J gene TRBJ2-7; possibly TRBD1 for D (5 bases). Trimming took off 0 bases at V and 2 bases at J, with 21 bases between the two ends. Germline assignment: CDR1 SGHRS and CDR2 YFSETQ. The CDR3 runs 18 residues. In DNA, the CDR3 is TGCGCCAGCAGCTTGGCACCGATAACAGGTTCCGCGACCTACGAGCAGTACTTC. The encoded protein is CASSLAPITGSATYEQYF.